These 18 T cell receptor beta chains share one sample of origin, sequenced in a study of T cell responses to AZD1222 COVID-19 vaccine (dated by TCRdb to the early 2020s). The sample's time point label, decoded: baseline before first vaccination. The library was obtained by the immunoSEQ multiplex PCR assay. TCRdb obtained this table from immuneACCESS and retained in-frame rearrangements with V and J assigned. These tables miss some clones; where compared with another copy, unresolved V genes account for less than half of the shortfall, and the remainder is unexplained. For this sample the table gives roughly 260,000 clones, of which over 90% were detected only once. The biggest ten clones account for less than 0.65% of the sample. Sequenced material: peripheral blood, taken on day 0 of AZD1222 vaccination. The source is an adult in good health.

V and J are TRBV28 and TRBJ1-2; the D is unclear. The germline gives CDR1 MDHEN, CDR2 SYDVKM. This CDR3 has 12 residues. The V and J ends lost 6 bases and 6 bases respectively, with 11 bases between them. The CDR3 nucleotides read TGTGCCAGCAGGGCACTTTCGGATGGCTACACCTTC. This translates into CASRALSDGYTF.

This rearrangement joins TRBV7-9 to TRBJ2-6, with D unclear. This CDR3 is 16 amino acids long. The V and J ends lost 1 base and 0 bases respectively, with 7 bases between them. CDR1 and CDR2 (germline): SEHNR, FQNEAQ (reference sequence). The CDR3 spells CASSLDGASGANVLTF. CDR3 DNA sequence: TGTGCCAGCAGCTTAGATGGTGCCTCTGGGGCCAACGTCCTGACTTTC. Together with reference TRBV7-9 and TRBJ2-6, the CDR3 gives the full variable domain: DTGVSQNPRHKITKRGQNVTFRCDPISEHNRLYWYRQTLGQGPEFLTYFQNEAQLEKSRLLSDRFSAERPKGSFSTLEIQRTEQGDSAMYLCASSLDGASGANVLTFGAGSRLTVL.

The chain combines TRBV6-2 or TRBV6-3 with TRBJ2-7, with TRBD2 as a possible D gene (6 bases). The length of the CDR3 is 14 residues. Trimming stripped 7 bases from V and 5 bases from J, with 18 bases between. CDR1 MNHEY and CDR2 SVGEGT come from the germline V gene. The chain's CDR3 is CASIPLGRRDEQYF. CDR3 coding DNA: TGTGCCAGCATCCCCCTGGGCAGGAGGGACGAGCAGTACTTC.

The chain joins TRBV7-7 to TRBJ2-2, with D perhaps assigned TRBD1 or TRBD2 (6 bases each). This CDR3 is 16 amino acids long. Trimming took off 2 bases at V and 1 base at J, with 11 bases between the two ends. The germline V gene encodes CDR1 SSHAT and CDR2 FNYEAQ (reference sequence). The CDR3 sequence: CASSLNGGENTGELFF. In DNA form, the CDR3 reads TGTGCCAGCAGCTTAAACGGGGGCGAGAACACCGGGGAGCTGTTTTTT.

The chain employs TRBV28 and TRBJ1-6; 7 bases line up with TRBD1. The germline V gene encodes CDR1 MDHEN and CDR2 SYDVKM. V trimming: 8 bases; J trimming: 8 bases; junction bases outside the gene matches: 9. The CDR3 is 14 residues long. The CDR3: CASLGGGGDSPLHF. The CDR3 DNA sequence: TGTGCCAGCCTAGGAGGGGGCGGGGATTCACCCCTCCACTTT.

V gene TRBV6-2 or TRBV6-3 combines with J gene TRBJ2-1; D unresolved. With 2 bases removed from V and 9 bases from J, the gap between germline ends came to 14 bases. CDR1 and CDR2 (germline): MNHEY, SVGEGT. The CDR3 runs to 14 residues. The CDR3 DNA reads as TGTGCCAGCAGTTACCCTCCTGGGTTCCGTGAGCAGTTCTTC. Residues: CASSYPPGFREQFF.

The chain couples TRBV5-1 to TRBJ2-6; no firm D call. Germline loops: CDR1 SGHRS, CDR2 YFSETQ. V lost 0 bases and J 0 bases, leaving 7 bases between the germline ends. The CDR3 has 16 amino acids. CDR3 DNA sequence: TGCGCCAGCAGCTTGGCCGCACTCTCTGGGGCCAACGTCCTGACTTTC. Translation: CASSLAALSGANVLTF.

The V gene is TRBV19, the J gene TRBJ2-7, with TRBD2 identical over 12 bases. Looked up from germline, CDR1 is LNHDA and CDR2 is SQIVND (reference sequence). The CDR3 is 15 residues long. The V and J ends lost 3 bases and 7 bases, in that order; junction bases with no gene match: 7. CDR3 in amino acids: CASSIGLAGGREQYF. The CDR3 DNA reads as TGTGCCAGTAGTATCGGGCTAGCGGGAGGGAGAGAGCAGTACTTC.

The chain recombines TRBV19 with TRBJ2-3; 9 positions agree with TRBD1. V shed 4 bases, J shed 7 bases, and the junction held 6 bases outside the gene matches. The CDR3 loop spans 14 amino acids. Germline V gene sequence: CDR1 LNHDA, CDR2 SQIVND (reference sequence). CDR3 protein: CASSTRDRVNTQYF. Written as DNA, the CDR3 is TGTGCCAGTAGTACTCGGGACAGGGTAAATACGCAGTATTTT.

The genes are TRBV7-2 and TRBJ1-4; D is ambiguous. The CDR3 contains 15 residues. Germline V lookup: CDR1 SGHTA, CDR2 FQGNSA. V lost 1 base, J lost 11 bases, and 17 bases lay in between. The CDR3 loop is CASSLGRTSYGKLFF. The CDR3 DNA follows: TGTGCCAGCAGCTTAGGCAGGACGAGTTATGGGAAACTGTTTTTT.

The CDR3 DNA reads as TGTGCCAGCAGTGAGCGGACGGGGAATTCACCCCTCCACTTT. Protein sequence: CASSERTGNSPLHF. V and J are TRBV2 and TRBJ1-6, with D unresolved. V was clipped by 3 bases and J by 7 bases, with 10 bases between them. Germline V gives CDR1 SNHLY, CDR2 FYNNEI. The CDR3 consists of 14 residues.

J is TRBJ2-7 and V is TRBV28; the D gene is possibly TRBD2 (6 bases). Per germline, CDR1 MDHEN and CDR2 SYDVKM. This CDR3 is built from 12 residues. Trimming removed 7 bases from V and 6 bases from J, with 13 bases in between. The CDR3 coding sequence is TGTGCCAGCACCGGGACTTTTGGCGAGCAGTACTTC. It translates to CASTGTFGEQYF.

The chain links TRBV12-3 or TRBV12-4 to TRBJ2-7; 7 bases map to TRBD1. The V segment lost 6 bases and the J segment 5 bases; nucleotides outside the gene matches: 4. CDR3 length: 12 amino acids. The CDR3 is CASSSQGNEQYF. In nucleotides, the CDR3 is TGTGCCAGCAGCTCACAGGGGAACGAGCAGTACTTC.

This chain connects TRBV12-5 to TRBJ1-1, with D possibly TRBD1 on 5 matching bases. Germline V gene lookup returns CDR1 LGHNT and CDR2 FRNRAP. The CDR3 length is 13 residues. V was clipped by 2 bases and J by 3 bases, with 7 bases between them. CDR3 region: CASGLSGYTEAFF. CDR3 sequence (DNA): TGTGCTAGTGGTTTGTCAGGGTACACTGAAGCTTTCTTT.

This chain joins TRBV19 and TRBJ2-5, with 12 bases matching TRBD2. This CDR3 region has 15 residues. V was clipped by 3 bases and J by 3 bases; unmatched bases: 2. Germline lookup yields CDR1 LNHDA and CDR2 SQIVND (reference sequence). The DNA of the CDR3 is TGTGCCAGTAGTATGGCTAGCGGGGGGGAAGAGACCCAGTACTTC. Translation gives CASSMASGGEETQYF.

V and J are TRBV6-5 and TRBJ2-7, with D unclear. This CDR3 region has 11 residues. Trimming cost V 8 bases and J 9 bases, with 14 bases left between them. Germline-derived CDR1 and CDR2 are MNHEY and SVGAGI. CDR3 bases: TGTGCCAGCTTAGACACCCTGGGGCAGTACTTC. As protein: CASLDTLGQYF.

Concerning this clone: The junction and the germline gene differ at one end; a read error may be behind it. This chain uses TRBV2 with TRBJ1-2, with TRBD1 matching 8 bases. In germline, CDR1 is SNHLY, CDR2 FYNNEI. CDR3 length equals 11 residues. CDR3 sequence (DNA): TGTGCCAGCAGACCTGGGGGGACAGGCGCCTTC. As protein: CASRPGGTGAF.

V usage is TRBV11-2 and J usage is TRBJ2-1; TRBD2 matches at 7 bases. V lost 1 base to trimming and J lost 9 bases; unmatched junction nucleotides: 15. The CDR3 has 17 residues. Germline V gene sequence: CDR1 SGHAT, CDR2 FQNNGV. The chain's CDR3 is CASSLGLWRELNLEQFF. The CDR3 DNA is TGTGCCAGCAGCTTAGGGCTCTGGCGGGAGCTCAATCTTGAGCAGTTCTTC. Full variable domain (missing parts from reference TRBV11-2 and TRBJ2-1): EAGVAQSPRYKIIEKRQSVAFWCNPISGHATLYWYQQILGQGPKLLIQFQNNGVVDDSQLPKDRFSAERLKGVDSTLKIQPAKLEDSAVYLCASSLGLWRELNLEQFFGPGTRLTVL.